These 27 T cell receptor beta chains share one sample of origin, sequenced in a study of blood T cell repertoires in COVID-19. The repertoire was sequenced with immunoSEQ multiplex PCR; TCRdb's copy has only in-frame clones and lacks some. The sample records fewer than 250,000 clones, roughly 90% being singletons. The sequenced sample consisted of peripheral blood. All receptors derive from a woman aged 40 to 55 who had recovered from COVID-19.

V gene TRBV4-2 combines with J gene TRBJ2-4; D remains ambiguous. The CDR3 spans 16 residues. The V gene's germline CDR1 is LGHNA and CDR2 YNFKEQ. V lost 0 bases, J lost 0 bases, and 9 bases lay in between. CDR3 loop: CASSQEAGLAKNIQYF. The CDR3 region has the DNA TGTGCCAGCAGCCAAGAGGCAGGTCTAGCCAAAAACATTCAGTACTTC.

The chain employs TRBV7-3 and TRBJ2-1, with a weak D call TRBD2 (5 bases). This CDR3 has 14 residues. From germline, CDR1 is SGHTA and CDR2 FQGTGA. V lost 5 bases, J lost 9 bases, and 17 bases lay in between. CDR3: CASSPFLLGREQFF. As DNA, the CDR3 is TGTGCCAGCAGCCCCTTCCTACTAGGGCGTGAGCAGTTCTTC.

The chain recombines TRBV5-6 with TRBJ1-2; possibly TRBD1 for D (6 bases). Trimming removed 4 bases from V and 0 bases from J, with 10 bases in between. This CDR3 spans 14 amino acids. Germline-derived CDR1 and CDR2 are SGHDT and YYEEEE. CDR3 DNA sequence: TGTGCCAGCAGCACACAGGGCACTAACTATGGCTACACCTTC. This translates into CASSTQGTNYGYTF.

The genes are TRBV19 and TRBJ2-1; no definite D call. This CDR3 is built from 13 residues. The germline V gene has CDR1 LNHDA and CDR2 SQIVND (reference sequence). V lost 5 bases to trimming and J lost 4 bases, with 9 bases between them. CDR3: CASSLAVYNEQFF. The CDR3 nucleotides are TGTGCCAGTAGTCTGGCAGTTTACAATGAGCAGTTCTTC. The full variable domain, in which reference TRBV19 and TRBJ2-1 provide the parts outside the CDR3, is DGGITQSPKYLFRKEGQNVTLSCEQNLNHDAMYWYRQDPGQGLRLIYYSQIVNDFQKGDIAEGYSVSREKKESFPLTVTSAQKNPTAFYLCASSLAVYNEQFFGPGTRLTVL.

The chain employs TRBV6-5 and TRBJ2-5, with D perhaps TRBD2 (5 bases). Germline loops: CDR1 MNHEY, CDR2 SVGAGI. This CDR3 region has 12 residues. The CDR3 loop is CAVSGNQETQYF. CDR3 nucleotide sequence: TGTGCTGTTTCGGGGAACCAAGAGACCCAGTACTTC.

This rearrangement joins TRBV28 to TRBJ2-3, with TRBD2 matching 7 bases. V was pared by 4 bases and J by 2 bases, with 6 bases of the junction left unmatched. Germline V gives CDR1 MDHEN, CDR2 SYDVKM. The CDR3 is 15 amino acids. CDR3 loop: CASSSAGFSTDTQYF. CDR3 nucleotides: TGTGCCAGCAGTTCAGCGGGATTTTCCACAGATACGCAGTATTTT.

The V and J genes are TRBV2 and TRBJ1-5, with a possible D match to TRBD1 (6 bases). This CDR3 is 14 amino acids long. The germline V gene encodes CDR1 SNHLY and CDR2 FYNNEI. V was trimmed by 5 bases and J by 6 bases, leaving 14 bases between them. The DNA of the CDR3 is TGTGCCAGCAGTCCAGGGGCTGGTAGTCAGCCCCAGCATTTT. Residues: CASSPGAGSQPQHF.

The chain uses TRBV5-1 and TRBJ2-2; D remains unclear. V was cut by 3 bases and J by 0 bases, with 15 bases left in between. This CDR3 contains 17 residues. From germline, CDR1 is SGHRS and CDR2 YFSETQ. CDR3 nucleotide sequence: TGCGCCAGCAGCTCTAGAATATGGCAGACGAACACCGGGGAGCTGTTTTTT. Encoded protein: CASSSRIWQTNTGELFF.

V and J are TRBV9 and TRBJ2-3, with TRBD1 matching 8 bases. Germline CDR1 reads SGDLS; CDR2 reads YYNGEE. This CDR3 is built from 15 residues. The ends lost 1 base at V and 3 bases at J; junction bases unmatched: 4. CDR3 sequence: CASSVNNRGTDTQYF. CDR3 coding DNA: TGTGCCAGCAGCGTAAATAACAGGGGGACAGATACGCAGTATTTT.

The chain has TRBV24-1 and TRBJ1-1, with 8 bases fitting TRBD1. The CDR3 totals 14 residues. Per germline, CDR1 KGHDR and CDR2 SFDVKD. V gave up 6 bases and J gave up 3 bases; unmatched junction bases: 5. For the CDR3, the DNA is TGTGCCACCAGTTCCGGACAGGGCGACACTGAAGCTTTCTTT. Encoded protein: CATSSGQGDTEAFF.

The chain combines TRBV6-4 with TRBJ2-3, with 9 bases fitting TRBD2. CDR1 is MRHNA, CDR2 SNTAGT, per germline. The J segment lost 6 bases and the V segment lost 3 bases, leaving 7 bases of the junction unmatched. This CDR3 has 15 residues. CDR3 sequence: CASSEGGRGRDTQYF. In DNA form, the CDR3 reads TGTGCCAGCAGTGAAGGCGGGAGGGGCCGGGATACGCAGTATTTT.

CDR3 amino acids: CASSPQLASNNEQFF. Here the CDR3 DNA reads TGTGCCAGCAGCCCCCAACTAGCGTCCAACAATGAGCAGTTCTTC. This chain joins TRBV7-2 and TRBJ2-1; TRBD2 agrees at 7 bases. CDR1 and CDR2 from the germline V gene are SGHTA and FQGNSA. There are 15 residues in the CDR3. J was trimmed by 5 bases and V by 5 bases; bases with no gene match: 9.

This rearrangement joins TRBV19 to TRBJ1-1; 9 nucleotides agree with TRBD1. Germline V lookup: CDR1 LNHDA, CDR2 SQIVND (reference sequence). Trimming removed 5 bases from V and 0 bases from J; junction bases left unmatched: 4. CDR3 length: 15 residues. The CDR3 is CASSYGTGMNTEAFF. The CDR3 DNA follows: TGTGCCAGTAGTTACGGGACAGGGATGAACACTGAAGCTTTCTTT. Full variable domain (outside the CDR3, taken from reference TRBV19 and TRBJ1-1): DGGITQSPKYLFRKEGQNVTLSCEQNLNHDAMYWYRQDPGQGLRLIYYSQIVNDFQKGDIAEGYSVSREKKESFPLTVTSAQKNPTAFYLCASSYGTGMNTEAFFGQGTRLTVV.

The V and J genes are TRBV19 and TRBJ2-3; TRBD1 aligns across 8 bases. Germline CDR1 reads LNHDA; CDR2 reads SQIVND (reference sequence). The CDR3 spans 17 residues. After removal of 6 bases from V and 1 base from J, the junction contained 12 bases not matched to a gene. The CDR3 coding sequence is TGTGCCAGTAGCCGGATTCAGGGGGCGCAGGGCACAGATACGCAGTATTTT. Its translation is CASSRIQGAQGTDTQYF.

This chain links TRBV9 with TRBJ1-4; a weak D match, TRBD1 (5 bases). This CDR3 has 15 amino acids. Germline V gene sequence: CDR1 SGDLS, CDR2 YYNGEE. V lost 4 bases, J lost 2 bases, and 12 bases lay in between. CDR3 in amino acids: CASSTAGQTNEKLFF. The CDR3 DNA is TGTGCCAGCAGCACCGCGGGGCAGACTAATGAAAAACTGTTTTTT.

CDR3 in amino acids: CASSSGPVAGPRWPFF. CDR3 DNA: TGCGCCAGCAGCTCGGGTCCGGTAGCGGGACCCCGGTGGCCGTTCTTC. The gene calls are TRBV5-1 and TRBJ2-1; the match to TRBD2 covers 8 bases. The CDR3 has 16 residues. J gave up 15 bases and V 3 bases, and 20 bases lay outside the gene matches. Germline V gene data show CDR1 as SGHRS and CDR2 as YFSETQ.

The chain links TRBV11-2 to TRBJ2-2; 8 positions match TRBD1. The CDR3 runs 18 residues. Germline values: CDR1 SGHAT, CDR2 FQNNGV. J was trimmed by 7 bases and V by 5 bases; bases with no gene match: 18. CDR3 nucleotide sequence: TGTGCCAGCAGCGCTAGAGCCAGGGGGCGCGTTGGTGTCGGGGAGCTGTTTTTT. Amino acids: CASSARARGRVGVGELFF.

The rearrangement joins TRBV11-2 to TRBJ2-7; D unclear. Trimming left V 5 bases short and J 5 bases short, with 13 bases between. This CDR3 has 13 amino acids. CDR1 is SGHAT, CDR2 FQNNGV, per germline. This CDR3 reads CASSVYEKHEQYF. The CDR3 DNA reads as TGTGCCAGCAGCGTTTACGAGAAACACGAGCAGTACTTC.

This clone was found once. V usage is TRBV11-3 and J usage is TRBJ1-5; TRBD1 aligns across 10 bases. V gave up 9 bases and J gave up 2 bases; unmatched junction bases: 13. Germline V gene data show CDR1 as SGHNT and CDR2 as YENEEA. CDR3 length: 17 amino acids. CDR3 DNA sequence: TGTGCCAGTTACCGTCCCGGGACAGGGGCGGGCAATCAGCCCCAGCATTTT. Protein sequence: CASYRPGTGAGNQPQHF.

V and J are TRBV5-8 and TRBJ1-5, with D unclear. V was pared by 2 bases and J by 8 bases, with 17 bases between. The CDR3 has 15 residues. Germline V gene sequence: CDR1 SGHTS, CDR2 YDEGEE. The DNA of the CDR3 is TGTGCCAGCAGCTTAGGTAGCACCGGTCGGGAGCCCCAGCATTTT. Translation gives CASSLGSTGREPQHF.

J is TRBJ1-1 and V is TRBV27; D is undetermined. Germline-derived CDR1 and CDR2 are MNHEY and SMNVEV (reference sequence). This CDR3 spans 14 amino acids. Trimming pared 0 bases from V and 0 bases from J, leaving 5 bases between. CDR3 in amino acids: CASSLSAVNTEAFF. The DNA for the CDR3 is TGTGCCAGCAGTTTATCTGCAGTGAACACTGAAGCTTTCTTT.

The V and J genes are TRBV14 and TRBJ2-7; D possibly corresponds to TRBD2 (6 bases). V was clipped by 1 base and J by 1 base, with 8 bases between them. The CDR3 consists of 14 residues. Germline CDR1 is SGHDN and CDR2 is FVKESK. The CDR3 DNA sequence: TGTGCCAGCAGCCAAGCGGGGGTTTCCTACGAGCAGTACTTC. Translated, it gives CASSQAGVSYEQYF.

The V and J genes are TRBV7-9 and TRBJ2-1; 8 nucleotides align to TRBD2. Germline CDR1 is SEHNR and CDR2 is FQNEAQ (reference sequence). There are 16 residues in the CDR3. The V gene end was trimmed by 5 bases and the J gene end by 4 bases; junction bases not matched to a gene: 10. Here the CDR3 DNA reads TGTGCCAGCAGCGCTGAACCGGGACTAGGATACAATGAGCAGTTCTTC. Its protein is CASSAEPGLGYNEQFF. Full variable domain (missing parts from reference TRBV7-9 and TRBJ2-1): DTGVSQNPRHKITKRGQNVTFRCDPISEHNRLYWYRQTLGQGPEFLTYFQNEAQLEKSRLLSDRFSAERPKGSFSTLEIQRTEQGDSAMYLCASSAEPGLGYNEQFFGPGTRLTVL.

The rearrangement uses TRBV18 and TRBJ2-3; possibly TRBD1 for D (5 bases). The V end was cut by 0 bases, the J end by 6 bases, with 13 bases between. The CDR3 is 15 residues long. From germline, CDR1 is KGHSH and CDR2 LQKENI. The CDR3 DNA sequence: TGTGCCAGCTCACCACCGAGCAGGGTTCAGGATACGCAGTATTTT. It codes for CASSPPSRVQDTQYF.

This clone has only one observation. The chain uses TRBV7-9 and TRBJ2-1; TRBD2 matches 15 bases. Germline V gene sequence: CDR1 SEHNR, CDR2 FQNEAQ (reference sequence). V gave up 4 bases and J gave up 8 bases; unmatched junction bases: 12. The CDR3 length is 18 residues. The CDR3 region is CASSSWTSGGAFWDEQFF. In DNA, the CDR3 is TGTGCCAGCAGCTCATGGACTAGCGGGGGGGCTTTTTGGGATGAGCAGTTCTTC.

This clone was seen once. The V gene is TRBV9, the J gene TRBJ2-6, with D unclear. Per germline, CDR1 SGDLS and CDR2 YYNGEE. V lost 0 bases and J 0 bases, leaving 7 bases between the germline ends. The CDR3 contains 16 residues. The CDR3, as DNA: TGTGCCAGCAGCGTAGGGGCCGACTCTGGGGCCAACGTCCTGACTTTC. Translation gives CASSVGADSGANVLTF.

This chain connects TRBV7-9 to TRBJ2-1, with TRBD1 identical over 8 bases. The germline CDR1 and CDR2 sequences are SEHNR and FQNEAQ (reference sequence). With V trimmed by 0 bases and J by 8 bases, 12 bases remained unmatched. The CDR3 extends over 17 amino acids. CDR3 residues: CASSLAPQGAAFDEQFF. The CDR3 coding sequence is TGTGCCAGCAGCTTAGCGCCTCAGGGGGCGGCGTTCGATGAGCAGTTCTTC.